This TCR beta chain was recovered during a study of T cell responses to AZD1222 COVID-19 vaccine (dated by TCRdb to the early 2020s). The study in broad terms: TCR sequencing was performed for roughly 240 trial participants, of whom around 200 were given two doses of AZD1222 and 26 were given two doses of MenACWY control vaccine. Trial participants were enrolled by age into 18-55, 56-69 and 70-plus year subgroups, with roughly 160, 29 and 62 TCR-sequenced participants respectively. Summary of the overall study and its limitations: Reportedly, almost half of the unique spike-specific TCRs recognized epitopes lying outside the regions that are mutated in the B.1.351 and B.1.1.7 variants. Only 5 to 7 AZD1222 recipients were SARS-CoV-2 seropositive at baseline, limiting conclusions about previously exposed vaccinees. In the small 56-69-year group, the increase in depth fell short of significance, most likely because of low power. Because no day 14 peak-response samples were available, the repertoires could be characterized only after the peak T cell response. After two AZD1222 doses, spike-specific TCR breadth and depth were significantly higher than at day 0 and than in MenACWY recipients. CD4 TCRs associated with the vaccine covered the entire spike protein, and the dominant responses were in regions 160-218 and 743-854. Participants were mostly white British, with more females than males. The authors suggested clonal diversity may have been underestimated.

The CDR3 regions of human TCRbeta chains were analyzed by immunosequencing. Under the source paper's analysis protocol: Repertoire TCRs were checked for matches against a reference library of SARS-CoV-2-specific TCRs that had been generated using the MIRA antigen-specificity platform. Breadth was defined as the fraction of unique TCRs that were SARS-CoV-2-associated, and depth was defined as the fraction of total T cells that were SARS-CoV-2-associated. Using the MIRA data, each spike-specific TCR was assigned both to the spike region to which the TCR was reactive and to a CD4 or CD8 class. Log10-transformed breadth and depth values were compared by one-way ANOVA with Sidak's multiple comparisons tests. The immuneACCESS repertoire file appears here via TCRdb, limited to in-frame rearrangements. These files lack a portion of the clones; in checked studies, under half of the deficit traces to unresolved V genes, and the cause of the others is not known. V, J and clone size reflect that table, while D and trimming were determined from the DNA. The sample table lists some 160,000 clones, approximately 90% of them with a count of one. The top ten clones comprise 1.9% of the sample.

In regard to this clone: Its antigen remains unidentified. Its ends do not fully match the called genes, so a read error is possible.

The time point label for this specimen denotes: about 28 days (+/-7) after the second vaccine dose. AZD1222 recipients with second doses at about 4 weeks or about 12 weeks were pooled, because spike-specific TCR depth and breadth did not differ between schedules. The vaccinee samples were drawn from two UK trials, COV001 and COV002, one of which was a single-blind randomized controlled phase 2/3 trial testing AZD1222 (ChAdOx1 nCoV-19) in healthy adults. For TCRbeta chain sequencing, PBMC samples from trial participants were taken at day 0 and at day 28 after the second dose. Material: peripheral blood, obtained 28 days after the second AZD1222 dose. This TCR was sampled from an adult who received the AZD1222 COVID-19 vaccine.

The CDR3 protein sequence reads: CASIGLAGFYF. The DNA sequence reads TGTGCCAGCATAGGTCTAGCGGGTTTTTATTTT. The chain is made from TRBV6-6 and TRBJ2-2; the junction holds 8 bases that match TRBD2. The CDR3 runs 11 amino acids, cysteine and phenylalanine included. This entry keeps only the CDR3 DNA: 33 bases, framed from base 1. The germline V gene (reference sequence) gives CDR1 as MNHNY and CDR2 as SVGAGI.